The T cell receptor beta chain under discussion was sequenced for a study of cytomegalovirus exposure and HLA in healthy donors. The primer mix had 60 Vbeta and 13 Jbeta primers. The assay was immunoSEQ multiplex PCR, and TCRdb's table has in-frame clones only and misses some. This sample contains approximately 54,000 clones. This CDR3 is built from 11 residues. CDR1 and CDR2 (germline): LNHDA, SQIVND (reference sequence). Trimming cost V 7 bases and J 6 bases, with 9 bases left between them. Sequenced material: PBMCs. This clonotype was sampled from a woman in her thirties or forties in good health and CMV-seronegative. The chain uses TRBV19 and TRBJ1-1; D is possibly TRBD1 (5 bases). The CDR3: CASTLGPEAFF. The CDR3, as DNA: TGTGCCAGTACCCTGGGGCCTGAAGCTTTCTTT.